Below, 18 T cell receptor beta chains from the same sample are listed, as sequenced in a study of human T cells and chemical hapten exposure listed by TCRdb under 2021. What the time point label conveys for this sample: pre-sensitization, week 0. The sample's treatment or condition, from its label and the paper: therapeutic diphenylcyclopropenone sensitization with weekly scalp DPC. The library was built by means of RACE. The instrument was a NextSeq 500. TCRdb reprocessed the public reads (quality trimming at Q25 with fastp, clone calling with MiXCR) and kept in-frame beta chains. Each CDR3 protein appears once, grouped with its most common genes and DNA. This sample lists more than 300,000 distinct CDR3 sequences; approximately 5% were detected once. The ten top clones hold roughly 2.6% of the sample. Sample: whole blood, taken in connection with sensitization to the hapten diphenylcyclopropenone (DPC). These receptors all stem from a woman aged 45-59 years with alopecia areata. Some clones in this sample may be carry-over from other donors' samples.

In its sample, this clonotype was seen a few times. This rearrangement joins TRBV6-2 or TRBV6-3 to TRBJ1-1, with 8 bases identical to TRBD1. Trimming cost V 7 bases and J 5 bases; bases outside gene matches: 6. The CDR3 length is 13 residues. Germline values: CDR1 MNHEY, CDR2 SVGEGT. The CDR3 is CASTWQGATEAFF. The DNA for the CDR3 is TGTGCCAGCACCTGGCAGGGGGCAACTGAAGCTTTCTTT.

Concerning this clonotype: Because the CDR3's place on the DNA is in doubt, the DNA is left out and the CDR3 is given as listed by TCRdb. V and J are TRBV28 and TRBJ1-5. With termini counted, the CDR3 has 12 amino acids. Germline V CDR1 and CDR2: MDHEN, SYDVKM. The CDR3 region is CASSSSAQPQHF.

Regarding this clonotype: A much larger clonotype is one base distant, so this may be a read error. The gene calls are TRBV6-5 and TRBJ2-2; perhaps TRBD1 as D (6 bases). This CDR3 is built from 16 residues. In germline, CDR1 is MNHEY, CDR2 SVGAGI. The CDR3 spells CASSFTGSTDTWELFF. The CDR3 DNA reads TGTGCCAGCAGTTTCACAGGGTCGACGGACACCTGGGAGCTGTTTTTT.

This chain links TRBV18 with TRBJ2-6; D remains unclear. This CDR3 comprises 16 residues. The germline V gene encodes CDR1 KGHSH and CDR2 LQKENI. Trimming cost V 2 bases and J 0 bases, with 8 bases left between them. The CDR3 bases are TGTGCCAGCTCACCAGCCCCTCTCTCTGGGGCCAACGTCCTGACTTTC. Amino acids: CASSPAPLSGANVLTF.

The CDR3 nucleotides are TGTGCCAGCAGCTCTAGGACAGGCTACGAGCAGTACTTC. Amino acids: CASSSRTGYEQYF. V and J are TRBV7-2 and TRBJ2-7, with 7 bases fitting TRBD1. The germline V gene has CDR1 SGHTA and CDR2 FQGNSA. CDR3 size: 13 residues. V lost 4 bases to trimming and J lost 3 bases; unmatched junction nucleotides: 3.

This clonotype was seen more than once but under ten times. The chain has TRBV29-1 and TRBJ2-7, with TRBD1 matching 8 bases. J gave up 5 bases and V 1 base, and 4 bases lay outside the gene matches. In germline, CDR1 is SQVTM, CDR2 ANQGSEA. The CDR3 contains 13 residues. CDR3 sequence reads: CSVEAATGDEQYF. In DNA, the CDR3 is TGCAGCGTTGAAGCCGCGACAGGGGACGAGCAGTACTTC.

The sample holds many counts of this clonotype. The CDR3 loop is CASSTRPGSGRGYEQYF. The CDR3 nucleotides read TGTGCCAGCAGCACCCGACCGGGGAGCGGGAGAGGTTACGAGCAGTACTTC. J is TRBJ2-7 and V is TRBV9; TRBD2 matches at 8 bases. Germline lookup yields CDR1 SGDLS and CDR2 YYNGEE. The CDR3 has 17 residues. After removal of 4 bases from V and 4 bases from J, the junction contained 16 bases not matched to a gene.

This chain's CDR3 is CASSQGQNLNYGYTF. The CDR3 DNA sequence: TGTGCCAGCAGCCAAGGACAGAACCTTAACTATGGCTACACCTTC. The V and J genes are TRBV12-3 or TRBV12-4 and TRBJ1-2, with D perhaps TRBD1 (6 bases). V gave up 6 bases and J gave up 1 base, with 15 bases separating them. This CDR3 has 15 residues.

A few counts support this clonotype. The rearrangement links TRBV20-1 to TRBJ2-3; 9 bases agree with TRBD2. CDR1 is DFQATT, CDR2 SNEGSKA, per germline (reference sequence). J gave up 0 bases and V 1 base, and 5 bases lay outside the gene matches. The CDR3 length is 16 residues. The CDR3 loop reads CSARVGRGGSTDTQYF. In nucleotides, the CDR3 is TGCAGTGCTAGAGTCGGGCGGGGGGGCAGCACAGATACGCAGTATTTT.

This clonotype was counted ten times or more. The gene calls are TRBV2 and TRBJ2-5, with TRBD1 identical over 8 bases. Germline V gives CDR1 SNHLY, CDR2 FYNNEI. The CDR3 runs 15 residues. The V gene end was trimmed by 4 bases and the J gene end by 5 bases; junction bases not matched to a gene: 9. The CDR3 loop is CASSVGQGAGETQYF. CDR3 nucleotides: TGTGCCAGCAGTGTCGGTCAGGGGGCCGGCGAGACCCAGTACTTC.

This clonotype was counted at least ten times. The genes are TRBV7-9 and TRBJ1-2; D is ambiguous. CDR3 length equals 14 residues. Looked up from germline, CDR1 is SEHNR and CDR2 is FQNEAQ (reference sequence). V lost 10 bases, J lost 4 bases, and 19 bases lay in between. The CDR3 region is CATEPAASPYGYTF. CDR3 in DNA: TGTGCCACCGAGCCTGCCGCGAGCCCCTATGGCTACACCTTC.

This clonotype was detected many times. The J gene is TRBJ2-7, the V gene TRBV5-4, with D perhaps TRBD1 (5 bases). The CDR3 extends over 14 amino acids. Germline lookup yields CDR1 SGHNT and CDR2 YYREEE (reference sequence). The V gene lost 1 base and the J gene lost 6 bases, with 14 bases spanning the gap. CDR3 coding DNA: TGTGCCAGCAGCTTGAGGGGTTTCCAGGTCGAGCAGTACTTC. Protein: CASSLRGFQVEQYF. Variable domain in full (rest from reference TRBV5-4 and TRBJ2-7): ETGVTQSPTHLIKTRGQQVTLRCSSQSGHNTVSWYQQALGQGPQFIFQYYREEENGRGNFPPRFSGLQFPNYSSELNVNALELDDSALYLCASSLRGFQVEQYFGPGTRLTVT.

In its sample, this clonotype was seen a few times. Germline is not matched at one junction end, which may reflect a read error. This rearrangement joins TRBV20-1 to TRBJ2-5, with TRBD1 matching 8 bases. The CDR3 runs to 14 residues. Germline CDR1 and CDR2: DFQATT and SNEGSKA (reference sequence). DNA for the CDR3: TGCAGTGCTAGACCACTCAGGGGGCAAGGGACCCAGTACTTC. Translating gives CSARPLRGQGTQYF.

This chain links TRBV7-2 with TRBJ1-2, with TRBD1 matching 7 bases. Per germline, CDR1 SGHTA and CDR2 FQGNSA. V was clipped by 1 base and J by 6 bases; unmatched bases: 5. The CDR3 contains 14 residues. The CDR3 bases are TGTGCCAGCAGCTTAGAGGACAGGAAGAATGGCTACACCTTC. Protein sequence: CASSLEDRKNGYTF. Using reference TRBV7-2 and TRBJ1-2 for the parts outside the CDR3, the full variable domain is GAGVSQSPSNKVTEKGKDVELRCDPISGHTALYWYRQSLGQGLEFLIYFQGNSAPDKSGLPSDRFSAERTGGSVSTLTIQRTQQEDSAVYLCASSLEDRKNGYTFGSGTRLTVV.

The rearrangement uses TRBV9 and TRBJ1-1, with TRBD1 matching over 8 bases. CDR3 length equals 13 residues. With 3 bases clipped from V and 6 bases from J, the junction kept 4 bases outside the gene matches. The germline V gene has CDR1 SGDLS and CDR2 YYNGEE. The CDR3 DNA sequence: TGTGCCAGCAGCGGCCGGGACAGGCCTGAAGCTTTCTTT. Its translation: CASSGRDRPEAFF. Using reference TRBV9 and TRBJ1-1 for the parts outside the CDR3, the full variable domain is DSGVTQTPKHLITATGQRVTLRCSPRSGDLSVYWYQQSLDQGLQFLIQYYNGEERAKGNILERFSAQQFPDLHSELNLSSLELGDSALYFCASSGRDRPEAFFGQGTRLTVV.

The chain links TRBV6-5 to TRBJ2-1; 9 bases map to TRBD2. The CDR3 length is 17 residues. Germline V gene lookup returns CDR1 MNHEY and CDR2 SVGAGI. Trimming took 4 bases from V and 4 from J; bases not matched to a gene: 11. The CDR3 protein is CASSSKPLAGPYNEQFF. As DNA, the CDR3 is TGTGCCAGCAGTTCAAAACCGCTAGCGGGGCCTTACAATGAGCAGTTCTTC.

This clonotype has a count of ten or more. This chain connects TRBV5-1 to TRBJ2-1; 9 bases align to TRBD2. The CDR3 consists of 13 residues. The trim removed 2 bases at V and 9 bases at J, leaving 3 bases unmatched. CDR1 is SGHRS and CDR2 is YFSETQ in the germline V gene. The CDR3 protein is CASSLTSGFEQFF. CDR3 coding DNA: TGCGCCAGCAGCTTAACTAGCGGGTTTGAGCAGTTCTTC.

This clonotype appeared a few times. The chain combines TRBV5-1 with TRBJ2-5; D is possibly TRBD1 (6 bases). Trimming cost V 1 base and J 1 base, with 14 bases left between them. Germline V gene lookup returns CDR1 SGHRS and CDR2 YFSETQ. This CDR3 has 16 amino acids. CDR3 nucleotides: TGCGCCAGCAGCTTGAGGCCAGGGGTTCGCCAAGAGACCCAGTACTTC. Translating it yields CASSLRPGVRQETQYF. The full variable domain, in which reference TRBV5-1 and TRBJ2-5 provide the parts outside the CDR3, is KAGVTQTPRYLIKTRGQQVTLSCSPISGHRSVSWYQQTPGQGLQFLFEYFSETQRNKGNFPGRFSGRQFSNSRSEMNVSTLELGDSALYLCASSLRPGVRQETQYFGPGTRLLVL.